One and the same sample provided the 7 T cell receptor beta chains below, sequenced in a study of blood T cell repertoires in COVID-19. The protocol was immunoSEQ multiplex PCR, while the TCRdb copy is restricted to in-frame clones and leaves out a portion. The sample has about 120,000 clones, around 81% seen once. Sequenced material: peripheral blood. The receptors were gathered from a human donor in a cohort sampled during active COVID-19.

The gene calls are TRBV3-1 (or the pseudogene TRBV3-2) and TRBJ1-3; the match to TRBD1 covers 10 bases. After removal of 5 bases from V and 4 bases from J, the junction contained 5 bases not matched to a gene. The germline V gene encodes CDR1 LGHDT and CDR2 YNNKEL (reference sequence). The CDR3 has 15 amino acids. The CDR3 bases are TGTGCCAGCAGCTATCGGACAGGGGGAGGAAACACCATATATTTT. As protein: CASSYRTGGGNTIYF.

This clone has a single count. At one of its ends the junction is not consistent with the germline gene, which may arise from a read error. The chain employs TRBV27 and TRBJ2-1; the D is unclear. Looked up from germline, CDR1 is MNHEY and CDR2 is SMNVEV (reference sequence). CDR3 size: 22 residues. The CDR3 sequence is CASSLSPRPPIAKAPSYNEQFF. CDR3 sequence (DNA): TGTGCCAGCAGTCTATCGCCGCGCCCCCCGATAGCTAAAGCCCCCTCCTACAATGAGCAGTTCTTC.

CDR3: CASDRGRVAGANVLTF. CDR3 nucleotide sequence: TGTGCCAGCGACAGGGGAAGAGTGGCCGGGGCCAACGTCCTGACTTTC. The chain links TRBV28 to TRBJ2-6; 8 nucleotides agree with TRBD1. The CDR3 totals 16 residues. The V segment lost 8 bases and the J segment 4 bases; nucleotides outside the gene matches: 10. The germline CDR1 and CDR2 sequences are MDHEN and SYDVKM.

This clone has just one count. The CDR3 nucleotides read TGTGCCAGCAGCCTAAGGCGTAGCGGGGGAACGGAGACCCAGTACTTC. The encoded protein is CASSLRRSGGTETQYF. The chain is built from TRBV7-2 and TRBJ2-5, with 9 bases that match TRBD2. The ends lost 5 bases at V and 5 bases at J; junction bases unmatched: 12. The germline V gene encodes CDR1 SGHTA and CDR2 FQGNSA. This CDR3 has 16 residues. Supplemented by reference TRBV7-2 and TRBJ2-5, the full variable domain reads GAGVSQSPSNKVTEKGKDVELRCDPISGHTALYWYRQSLGQGLEFLIYFQGNSAPDKSGLPSDRFSAERTGGSVSTLTIQRTQQEDSAVYLCASSLRRSGGTETQYFGPGTRLLVL.

CDR3 nucleotide sequence: TGTGCCAGCAGCTTACTGTGGACAGGGGGCCAGAACTATGGCTACACCTTC. Encoded protein: CASSLLWTGGQNYGYTF. This sequence joins TRBV7-2 and TRBJ1-2; 11 bases map to TRBD1. The CDR3 has 17 amino acids. The germline CDR1 and CDR2 sequences are SGHTA and FQGNSA. The trim removed 2 bases at V and 2 bases at J, leaving 7 bases unmatched.

This clone was counted between two and nine times. The chain links TRBV5-6 to TRBJ2-7; weak D call: TRBD1 (6 bases). Germline CDR1 reads SGHDT; CDR2 reads YYEEEE. The CDR3 is 17 amino acids. Trimming stripped 4 bases from V and 1 base from J, with 21 bases between. CDR3 nucleotide sequence: TGTGCCAGCAGCGTTGGGGGCCCCAGGGTAGGGTCCTACGAGCAGTACTTC. Its translation: CASSVGGPRVGSYEQYF.

The chain carries TRBV3-1 (or the pseudogene TRBV3-2) and TRBJ1-1, with D possibly TRBD1 on 5 matching bases. V dropped 5 bases and J dropped 6 bases, with 19 bases sitting between them. This CDR3 has 15 amino acids. Germline V gives CDR1 LGHDT, CDR2 YNNKEL (reference sequence). This CDR3 reads CASSKPIGGAAEAFF. The CDR3 DNA is TGTGCCAGCAGCAAGCCCATCGGAGGGGCGGCTGAAGCTTTCTTT.